The sample holds many counts of the clone carrying this TCR beta chain. Deletions cut 7 bases from V and 2 bases from J, with 18 bases between. The CDR3 has 14 residues. CDR1 is DFQATT, CDR2 SNEGSKA, per germline (reference sequence). The sample comes from a study of read filtering for tumor transcriptome and immune sequencing. This library used approximately 370 ng RNA and molecular barcoded adaptors spanning alpha/delta and beta/gamma chains. One entry per CDR3 protein, called by TCRdb with MiXCR from the reads. The data contain about 63,000 distinct CDR3 sequences, around 13% of them singletons. This receptor was taken from a donor aged 40 or older with multiple myeloma. The sample consisted of a population of CD138-negative cells sorted from bone marrow. V usage is TRBV20-1 and J usage is TRBJ2-7, with a weak D call TRBD1 (6 bases). In nucleotides, the CDR3 is TGCAGTGGCCAGGGGCAGGCGCGAACCTACGAGCAGTACTTC. Protein sequence: CSGQGQARTYEQYF.